This T cell receptor beta chain was sequenced for a study of cytomegalovirus exposure and HLA in healthy donors. Overall study context: Among the approximately 400 genotyped donors, around 85% were placed in the Caucasian-associated ancestry cluster. Study-level results: Donor immune exposure was known only as CMV serostatus.

V lost 4 bases to trimming and J lost 0 bases; unmatched junction nucleotides: 8. This CDR3 has 17 residues. Per the germline V gene, CDR1 is SGDLS and CDR2 is YYNGEE. Both 60 Vbeta primers and 13 Jbeta primers went into the PCR. Libraries were prepared by immunoSEQ multiplex PCR; TCRdb keeps only in-frame clonotypes and omits some of them. The sample lists some 100,000 clones, 70% to 80% occurring once. Note on this clone: Its antigen remains unknown.

Sequenced input: PBMCs. This rearrangement joins TRBV9 to TRBJ1-3, with 9 bases matching TRBD1. The TCR sequence derives from a male donor in good health and CMV-seropositive. DNA of the CDR3: TGTGCCAGCAGCTCGGGCGGGACAGGGCCCTCTGGAAACACCATATATTTT. Translation: CASSSGGTGPSGNTIYF.